The TCR beta chain described here comes from a study of T cell responses to AZD1222 COVID-19 vaccine. Study in general: Both about-4-week and about-12-week second-dose recipients were combined.

Trimming left V 1 base short and J 0 bases short, with 1 base between. The CDR3 is made up of 12 amino acids. Germline V lookup: CDR1 SGHDT, CDR2 YYEEEE. Only in-frame clones appear in the TCRdb table, and some are missing; sequencing was by immunoSEQ multiplex PCR. The table shows about 150,000 clones, with about 93% occurring only once. General study results and limits: White British people made up most donors, females outnumbered males, and clonal diversity was possibly underestimated. Just a handful of AZD1222 recipients tested seropositive at baseline. The reported proportion of spike-specific TCRs targeting unmutated variant regions was nearly half.

Remarks on this clone: Its antigen is currently unknown.

The starting material was peripheral blood, obtained on day 0 of AZD1222 vaccination. The receptor's source is an adult in good health. The chain carries TRBV5-6 and TRBJ2-5; D not resolved. The CDR3, as DNA: TGTGCCAGCAGCTTGAACCAAGAGACCCAGTACTTC. Encoded protein: CASSLNQETQYF.